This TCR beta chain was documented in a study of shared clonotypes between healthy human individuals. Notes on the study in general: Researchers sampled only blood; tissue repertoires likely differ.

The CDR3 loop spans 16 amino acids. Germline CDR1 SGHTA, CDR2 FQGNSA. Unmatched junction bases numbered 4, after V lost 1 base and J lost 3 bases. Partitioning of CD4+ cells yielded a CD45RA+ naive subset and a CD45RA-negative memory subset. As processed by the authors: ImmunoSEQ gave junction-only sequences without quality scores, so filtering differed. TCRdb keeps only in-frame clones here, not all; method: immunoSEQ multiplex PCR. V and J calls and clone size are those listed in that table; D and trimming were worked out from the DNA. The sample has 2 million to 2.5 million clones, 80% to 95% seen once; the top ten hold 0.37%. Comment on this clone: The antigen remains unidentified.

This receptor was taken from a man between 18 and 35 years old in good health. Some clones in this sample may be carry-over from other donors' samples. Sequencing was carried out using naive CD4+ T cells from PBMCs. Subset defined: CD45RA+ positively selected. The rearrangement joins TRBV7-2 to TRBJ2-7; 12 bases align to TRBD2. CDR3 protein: CASSLVRTSGNYEQYF. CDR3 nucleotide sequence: TGTGCCAGCAGCTTAGTCCGGACTAGCGGGAACTACGAGCAGTACTTC. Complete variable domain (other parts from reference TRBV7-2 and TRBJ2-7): GAGVSQSPSNKVTEKGKDVELRCDPISGHTALYWYRQSLGQGLEFLIYFQGNSAPDKSGLPSDRFSAERTGGSVSTLTIQRTQQEDSAVYLCASSLVRTSGNYEQYFGPGTRLTVT.